Shown below are 21 T cell receptor beta chains from a single sample sequenced in a study of regulatory T cells in long-lasting Graves disease. The time point here: newly diagnosed GD, antithyroid drugs for less than 3 months. Generation of the TCR library employed RNA extracted from PBMCs. Construction of the TCR beta libraries employed iRepertoire HTBI primers in conjunction with Arm-PCR of CDR3 regions. One entry per CDR3 protein, called by TCRdb with MiXCR from the multiplex PCR reads. This table has around 470,000 distinct CDR3 sequences, less than 15% appearing once. These same data were also listed under a study on T cells in Graves' hyperthyroidism and ophthalmopathy.

Source: peripheral blood mononuclear cells (PBMCs), taken at new diagnosis, from a patient treated with antithyroid drugs. The origin of the receptors is a woman aged 45-59 years with Graves disease.

Points on this clonotype: It may be a read error: a sequence one base away is much more abundant. This chain connects TRBV2 to TRBJ2-2; D uncertain. The germline gives CDR1 SNHLY, CDR2 FYNNEI. This CDR3 has 13 residues. The CDR3 is CASSARYTRELFF. CDR3 bases: TGTGCCAGCAGTGCACGGTACACCCGGGAGCTGTTTTTT.

A few counts support this clonotype. The J gene is TRBJ1-2, the V gene TRBV7-9; 9 bases match TRBD1. CDR3 length: 16 amino acids. J gave up 8 bases and V 1 base, and 11 bases lay outside the gene matches. In germline, CDR1 is SEHNR, CDR2 FQNEAQ (reference sequence). The CDR3 region is CASSLVMGQGVQGYTF. The CDR3 nucleotides read TGTGCCAGCAGCTTAGTGATGGGACAGGGCGTTCAGGGCTACACCTTC.

This clonotype was detected a few times. The gene calls are TRBV29-1 and TRBJ2-5; D remains unclear. V was cut by 4 bases and J by 2 bases, with 11 bases left in between. This CDR3 spans 13 amino acids. From germline, CDR1 is SQVTM and CDR2 ANQGSEA. DNA of the CDR3: TGCAGCGTTGTTTCGACACAGCAAGAGACCCAGTACTTC. Translated, it gives CSVVSTQQETQYF.

This clonotype was seen a handful of times. The chain recombines TRBV6-5 with TRBJ2-1; the match to TRBD2 covers 7 bases. With V trimmed by 0 bases and J by 5 bases, 4 bases remained unmatched. The CDR3 is 15 residues long. Germline V CDR1 and CDR2: MNHEY, SVGAGI. Here the CDR3 DNA reads TGTGCCAGCAGTTACTCGAGGCTAGCGGACAATGAGCAGTTCTTC. Protein product: CASSYSRLADNEQFF.

Points on this clonotype: A read error may explain this, as a much larger clone is one base away. The chain recombines TRBV20-1 with TRBJ1-1; a possible D gene is TRBD1 (6 bases). Looked up from germline, CDR1 is DFQATT and CDR2 is SNEGSKA (reference sequence). The CDR3 runs to 14 residues. The CDR3 loop reads CSAMTGGGGTEALF. Written as DNA, the CDR3 is TGCAGTGCCATGACAGGTGGCGGAGGAACTGAAGCTCTCTTT.

Only a few counts were recorded for this clonotype. The V gene is TRBV29-1, the J gene TRBJ1-2; TRBD1 is a possible D gene (5 bases). The V end was cut by 1 base, the J end by 3 bases, with 9 bases between. The length of the CDR3 is 13 residues. Germline V gives CDR1 SQVTM, CDR2 ANQGSEA. The CDR3 sequence is CSVEVAGHYGYTF. The CDR3 DNA sequence: TGCAGCGTTGAAGTCGCAGGGCACTATGGCTACACCTTC.

Many counts were recorded for this clonotype. J is TRBJ2-1 and V is TRBV5-1; unclear D gene. Trimming removed 0 bases at V and 7 bases at J, with 14 bases between. Germline CDR1 is SGHRS and CDR2 is YFSETQ. CDR3 length: 15 residues. CDR3 amino acids: CASSLGAGLSNEQFF. CDR3 DNA sequence: TGCGCCAGCAGCTTGGGGGCTGGGCTCTCAAATGAGCAGTTCTTC.

Only a few counts were recorded for this clonotype. V gene TRBV6-5 combines with J gene TRBJ2-5; 8 nucleotides agree with TRBD1. Germline V CDR1 and CDR2: MNHEY, SVGAGI. V lost 0 bases and J lost 4; bases outside the gene matches: 7. The CDR3 runs to 16 residues. The CDR3: CASSYSAGQGLETQYF. In DNA, the CDR3 is TGTGCCAGCAGTTACTCTGCCGGACAGGGACTAGAGACCCAGTACTTC.

This clonotype was found a few times. The chain couples TRBV9 to TRBJ2-3; TRBD2 matches 13 bases. The length of the CDR3 is 18 residues. Germline V gene lookup returns CDR1 SGDLS and CDR2 YYNGEE. Unmatched junction bases numbered 12, after V lost 5 bases and J lost 3 bases. Here the CDR3 DNA reads TGTGCCAGCAGGCCCGCCTGGACTAGCGGGAGTGAAACAGATACGCAGTATTTT. Translated, it gives CASRPAWTSGSETDTQYF.

About this clonotype: Possible read error: a much larger clone is one base away. This rearrangement joins TRBV3-1 to TRBJ1-1; weak D call: TRBD1 (5 bases). The CDR3 is 14 amino acids. Germline V gene sequence: CDR1 LGHDT, CDR2 YNNKEL (reference sequence). The CDR3 is CAGSPTEKRTEAFF. CDR3 DNA sequence: TGTGCCGGCAGCCCGACAGAAAAGAGAACTGAAGCTTTCTTT.

In this sample, this clonotype turned up many times. This chain links TRBV27 with TRBJ2-3; 12 positions match TRBD1. J was trimmed by 6 bases and V by 8 bases; bases with no gene match: 9. The germline V gene has CDR1 MNHEY and CDR2 SMNVEV (reference sequence). The length of the CDR3 is 15 residues. The CDR3 DNA reads as TGTGCCAGCGGACCACGGGACAGGGGGCTTGATACGCAGTATTTT. This codes for CASGPRDRGLDTQYF.

In this sample, this clonotype turned up a few times. J is TRBJ2-1 and V is TRBV27; D possibly corresponds to TRBD2 (6 bases). Trimming cost V 5 bases and J 3 bases, with 14 bases left between them. The germline V gene encodes CDR1 MNHEY and CDR2 SMNVEV (reference sequence). The CDR3 covers 15 residues. The CDR3 reads CASSRLVRGYNEQFF. The DNA of the CDR3 is TGTGCCAGCAGTAGACTAGTTAGGGGCTACAATGAGCAGTTCTTC.

This clonotype is a singleton in its sample. V gene TRBV19 combines with J gene TRBJ2-7; no clear D gene. V gave up 7 bases and J gave up 0 bases, with 10 bases separating them. The CDR3 is 13 amino acids. From germline, CDR1 is LNHDA and CDR2 SQIVND (reference sequence). CDR3 amino acids: CASKRSDSYEQYF. The CDR3 region has the DNA TGTGCCAGTAAGAGGAGCGACTCCTACGAGCAGTACTTC.

In its sample, this clonotype was seen many times. The V and J genes are TRBV2 and TRBJ1-5; no firm D call. Deletions cut 4 bases from V and 0 bases from J, with 10 bases between. The CDR3 has 15 residues. Germline-derived CDR1 and CDR2 are SNHLY and FYNNEI. The CDR3 nucleotides are TGTGCCAGCAGTGTATTGGGGTCTAGCAATCAGCCCCAGCATTTT. Residues: CASSVLGSSNQPQHF. Together with reference TRBV2 and TRBJ1-5, the CDR3 gives the full variable domain: EPEVTQTPSHQVTQMGQEVILRCVPISNHLYFYWYRQILGQKVEFLVSFYNNEISEKSEIFDDQFSVERPDGSNFTLKIRSTKLEDSAMYFCASSVLGSSNQPQHFGDGTRLSIL.

This clonotype was seen many times. The chain uses TRBV28 and TRBJ1-2; the D gene is possibly TRBD1 (5 bases). CDR1 is MDHEN, CDR2 SYDVKM, per germline. V lost 5 bases to trimming and J lost 4 bases, with 20 bases between them. There are 16 residues in the CDR3. The CDR3 DNA follows: TGTGCCAGCAGTGCCCCGCCAGACAGTAGGCGCTATGGCTACACCTTC. This sequence encodes CASSAPPDSRRYGYTF.

Many counts were recorded for this clonotype. This rearrangement joins TRBV28 to TRBJ2-1, with 7 bases fitting TRBD2. The V gene's germline CDR1 is MDHEN and CDR2 SYDVKM. With V trimmed by 7 bases and J by 5 bases, 14 bases remained unmatched. The length of the CDR3 is 16 residues. The DNA of the CDR3 is TGTGCCAGCACTCTCCGGGGGGTCGCCATCGACAATGAGCAGTTCTTC. Protein sequence: CASTLRGVAIDNEQFF.

This clonotype has ten or more counts. The rearrangement uses TRBV28 and TRBJ1-4; D not resolved. V dropped 2 bases and J dropped 6 bases, with 1 base sitting between them. Per germline, CDR1 MDHEN and CDR2 SYDVKM. The CDR3 is made up of 11 amino acids. CDR3 in amino acids: CASSLDEKLFF. The CDR3 DNA sequence: TGTGCCAGCAGTTTAGATGAAAAACTGTTTTTT.

Concerning this clonotype: A much larger clone differs from this one at a single base, so this may be a read error. This chain joins TRBV12-3 or TRBV12-4 and TRBJ2-2; 8 positions match TRBD1. The CDR3 length is 12 residues. CDR3 loop: CASSGQGGELSF. In DNA, the CDR3 is TGTGCCAGCAGTGGACAGGGTGGGGAGCTGTCTTTT.

This clonotype was counted many times. The chain is built from TRBV10-2 and TRBJ2-3, with a possible D match to TRBD1 (6 bases). The V gene lost 0 bases and the J gene lost 2 bases, with 18 bases spanning the gap. The V gene's germline CDR1 is WSHSY and CDR2 SAAADI. The CDR3 length is 18 residues. The CDR3: CASSESDAGTPDTDTQYF. CDR3 in DNA: TGCGCCAGCAGTGAGTCTGACGCCGGGACACCAGACACAGATACGCAGTATTTT.

This clonotype was seen more than once but under ten times. This chain joins TRBV3-1 and TRBJ1-6, with D maybe TRBD1 (5 bases). The V end was cut by 4 bases, the J end by 3 bases, with 10 bases between. The germline V gene encodes CDR1 LGHDT and CDR2 YNNKEL (reference sequence). This CDR3 has 15 amino acids. The CDR3 here is CASSPRQIYNSPLHF. DNA for the CDR3: TGTGCCAGCAGCCCCCGACAGATCTATAATTCACCCCTCCACTTT.

A single count supports this clonotype. The V gene is TRBV20-1, the J gene TRBJ2-7; no clear D. The CDR3 is 12 amino acids. The ends were cut back, 7 bases at V and 0 bases at J, with 10 bases in the middle. Germline V gene data show CDR1 as DFQATT and CDR2 as SNEGSKA (reference sequence). CDR3 DNA: TGCAGTGTTCTCCGGGCCTCCTACGAGCAGTACTTC. As protein: CSVLRASYEQYF.